These 20 T cell receptor beta chains originate from one sample sequenced in a study of post-analysis software for immune sequencing data. Libraries were made from TCR beta cDNA, and they carried unique molecular identifiers. TCRdb redid the calling of the PCR reads with MiXCR, one entry per CDR3 protein. The repertoire has around 770,000 distinct CDR3 sequences, more than 45% of them found once; the top ten carry roughly 5%. Study conclusions and caveats: About five TRBV segments occurring more often in patients than controls included TRBV5-6, TRBV5-1 and TRBV20-1.

These receptors' antigens are unknown. Sequencing was performed on blood. The receptors derive from a girl aged 5-17 years with multiple sclerosis.

This sequence joins TRBV28 and TRBJ2-7; a possible D gene is TRBD2 (5 bases). Germline CDR1 is MDHEN and CDR2 is SYDVKM. The CDR3 loop spans 13 amino acids. V lost 3 bases and J 6 bases, leaving 12 bases between the germline ends. CDR3 bases: TGTGCCAGCAGTTTGACGGGGTCAGGCGAGCAGTACTTC. Protein: CASSLTGSGEQYF. Drawing the rest from reference TRBV28 and TRBJ2-7, the complete variable domain is DVKVTQSSRYLVKRTGEKVFLECVQDMDHENMFWYRQDPGLGLRLIYFSYDVKMKEKGDIPEGYSVSREKKERFSLILESASTNQTSMYLCASSLTGSGEQYFGPGTRLTVT.

CDR3 sequence reads: CSPVFRTGATDTQYF. The DNA of the CDR3 is TGCAGTCCAGTATTTAGGACAGGGGCCACAGATACGCAGTATTTT. J is TRBJ2-3 and V is TRBV20-1; 9 bases align to TRBD1. The CDR3 has 15 amino acids. The V gene's germline CDR1 is DFQATT and CDR2 SNEGSKA (reference sequence). The J segment lost 2 bases and the V segment lost 8 bases, leaving 11 bases of the junction unmatched.

This clonotype was detected a few times. The gene calls are TRBV29-1 and TRBJ2-1; 11 bases agree with TRBD2. The length of the CDR3 is 16 residues. Germline V gene data show CDR1 as SQVTM and CDR2 as ANQGSEA. V trimming: 3 bases; J trimming: 8 bases; junction bases outside the gene matches: 12. This chain's CDR3 is CSVDLGLAGGPYEQFF. The DNA for the CDR3 is TGCAGCGTTGACCTAGGATTAGCGGGAGGGCCATATGAGCAGTTCTTC.

V and J are TRBV5-1 and TRBJ1-2; 7 nucleotides agree with TRBD1. Looked up from germline, CDR1 is SGHRS and CDR2 is YFSETQ. This CDR3 contains 17 residues. V shed 3 bases, J shed 1 base, and the junction held 12 bases outside the gene matches. The CDR3 spells CASSSLQGPDHNYGYTF. As DNA, the CDR3 is TGCGCCAGCAGCTCATTACAGGGGCCAGACCATAACTATGGCTACACCTTC.

This clonotype was seen a few times. The chain uses TRBV20-1 and TRBJ2-5; the D gene is possibly TRBD2 (6 bases). The J call may be faulty, since TRBJ2-7 better matches the DNA end. The CDR3 has 13 amino acids. The germline CDR1 and CDR2 sequences are DFQATT and SNEGSKA (reference sequence). This CDR3 reads CSARVAATYEQYF. CDR3 coding DNA: TGCAGTGCTAGGGTAGCGGCGACCTACGAGCAGTACTTC.

The chain employs TRBV12-3 or TRBV12-4 and TRBJ2-6; perhaps TRBD2 as D (5 bases). The CDR3 sequence is 14 residues long. The V end was cut by 6 bases, the J end by 4 bases, with 10 bases between. Here the CDR3 DNA reads TGTGCCAGCAGCTACGTAGCGGGGGCCAACGTCCTGACTTTC. Residues: CASSYVAGANVLTF.

This clonotype was counted between two and nine times. This sequence joins TRBV7-9 and TRBJ2-7, with 7 bases matching TRBD1. With 5 bases clipped from V and 2 bases from J, the junction kept 6 bases outside the gene matches. CDR3 length: 14 residues. The V gene's germline CDR1 is SEHNR and CDR2 FQNEAQ (reference sequence). CDR3 DNA: TGTGCCAGCAGCGACCGGGACAGTCCCTACGAGCAGTACTTC. It is translated as CASSDRDSPYEQYF.

The chain joins TRBV20-1 to TRBJ2-5, with TRBD2 matching over 9 bases. The CDR3 length is 15 residues. The germline gives CDR1 DFQATT, CDR2 SNEGSKA (reference sequence). V shed 3 bases, J shed 7 bases, and the junction held 12 bases outside the gene matches. The CDR3, as DNA: TGCAGTGCTAGCCCCAGGGCTAGCGGGGTCCGGACCCAGTACTTC. It translates to CSASPRASGVRTQYF.

The chain recombines TRBV29-1 with TRBJ1-1; D is unresolved. V lost 8 bases, J lost 1 base, and 11 bases lay in between. Per the germline V gene, CDR1 is SQVTM and CDR2 is ANQGSEA. This CDR3 spans 12 amino acids. In nucleotides, the CDR3 is TGCAGCTCGAGGATGGCGAACACTGAAGCTTTCTTT. This encodes CSSRMANTEAFF.

The rearrangement uses TRBV5-5 and TRBJ2-5, with no clear D. V was clipped by 1 base and J by 1 base, with 8 bases between them. CDR1 SGHKS and CDR2 YYEKEE come from the germline V gene (reference sequence). The CDR3 covers 14 residues. The CDR3 DNA sequence: TGTGCCAGCAGCTTGAGGTGGGGCCAAGAGACCCAGTACTTC. It translates to CASSLRWGQETQYF. Looking up the rest from reference TRBV5-5 and TRBJ2-5 gives the full variable domain: DAGVTQSPTHLIKTRGQQVTLRCSPISGHKSVSWYQQVLGQGPQFIFQYYEKEERGRGNFPDRFSARQFPNYSSELNVNALLLGDSALYLCASSLRWGQETQYFGPGTRLLVL.

This clonotype has a handful of counts. The chain has TRBV12-3 or TRBV12-4 and TRBJ2-1, with a tentative D call TRBD2 (6 bases). The CDR3 covers 12 residues. Trimming removed 3 bases at V and 9 bases at J, with 9 bases between. The CDR3 loop is CASSLAGSEQFF. DNA for the CDR3: TGTGCCAGCAGTTTGGCGGGATCTGAGCAGTTCTTC.

This clonotype has more than one count but fewer than ten. The chain combines TRBV29-1 with TRBJ1-2; no clear D. In germline, CDR1 is SQVTM, CDR2 ANQGSEA. CDR3 length equals 15 residues. V was pared by 0 bases and J by 4 bases, with 15 bases between. The CDR3 DNA reads TGCAGCGTTGAAGATTGGCGGGCGGGCGCCTATGGCTACACCTTC. Protein: CSVEDWRAGAYGYTF.

This clonotype has more than one count but fewer than ten. One junction end disagrees with the germline gene, perhaps due to a read error. This sequence joins TRBV24-1 and TRBJ2-3, with D hard to call. The CDR3 is made up of 14 amino acids. Germline CDR1 and CDR2: KGHDR and SFDVKD. The CDR3 region has the DNA TGTGCCGCCAGTGGGGTCAGTAGCACAGATACGCAGTATTTT. This encodes CAASGVSSTDTQYF.

The rearrangement joins TRBV20-1 to TRBJ2-5; D not certain. The last part of the DNA fits TRBJ2-7 better; the J call may be wrong. CDR3 length: 12 amino acids. Germline CDR1 is DFQATT and CDR2 is SNEGSKA (reference sequence). CDR3 amino acids: CSATPGPYEQYF. The CDR3 region has the DNA TGCAGTGCTACCCCCGGGCCATACGAGCAGTACTTC.

The rearrangement joins TRBV7-8 to TRBJ1-1; D perhaps matches TRBD1 (5 bases). Germline CDR1 and CDR2: SGHVS and FQNEAQ. The CDR3 has 13 residues. Trimming removed 4 bases from V and 11 bases from J, with 17 bases in between. CDR3 sequence: CASSSGRGVEAFF. The CDR3 coding sequence is TGTGCCAGCAGCTCCGGCCGGGGCGTCGAGGCTTTCTTT. Drawing the rest from reference TRBV7-8 and TRBJ1-1, the complete variable domain is GAGVSQSPRYKVAKRGQDVALRCDPISGHVSLFWYQQALGQGPEFLTYFQNEAQLDKSGLPSDRFFAERPEGSVSTLKIQRTQQEDSAVYLCASSSGRGVEAFFGQGTRLTVV.

The chain employs TRBV12-3 or TRBV12-4 and TRBJ2-4; D gene unclear. The DNA end is a closer match to TRBJ2-7, so the J assignment may be wrong. The CDR3 extends over 15 amino acids. CDR3 amino acids: CASSFLGPDIDEQYF. CDR3 in DNA: TGTGCCAGCAGTTTTCTAGGCCCGGATATAGACGAGCAGTACTTC.

This clonotype was seen only a few times. This sequence joins TRBV6-2 or TRBV6-3 and TRBJ2-7; 8 nucleotides align to TRBD2. Germline CDR1 and CDR2: MNHEY and SVGEGT. The V and J ends lost 4 bases and 3 bases, in that order; junction bases with no gene match: 8. This CDR3 comprises 15 residues. The CDR3 region is CASSSPGLGLYEQYF. CDR3 nucleotides: TGTGCCAGCAGTTCACCGGGACTAGGGCTCTACGAGCAGTACTTC.

This chain joins TRBV4-2 and TRBJ2-7; D is possibly TRBD2 (6 bases). The germline V gene has CDR1 LGHNA and CDR2 YNFKEQ. The CDR3 contains 17 residues. Trimming took off 0 bases at V and 7 bases at J, with 22 bases between the two ends. As DNA, the CDR3 is TGTGCCAGCAGCCAAGATCATGATCCGGAGGGCCGGGAGGAGCAGTACTTC. Amino acid sequence: CASSQDHDPEGREEQYF.

This clonotype was picked up one time. The chain joins TRBV9 to TRBJ2-1, with D hard to call. The CDR3 runs to 17 residues. The V gene's germline CDR1 is SGDLS and CDR2 YYNGEE. V lost 0 bases and J lost 0, with 13 bases in between. The CDR3 protein is CASSVGDGLSSYNEQFF. The CDR3 nucleotides read TGTGCCAGCAGCGTAGGAGACGGGTTAAGCTCCTACAATGAGCAGTTCTTC. The variable domain in full, completed from reference TRBV9 and TRBJ2-1, reads DSGVTQTPKHLITATGQRVTLRCSPRSGDLSVYWYQQSLDQGLQFLIQYYNGEERAKGNILERFSAQQFPDLHSELNLSSLELGDSALYFCASSVGDGLSSYNEQFFGPGTRLTVL.

Only a few counts were recorded for this clonotype. Written as DNA, the CDR3 is TGTGCCAGTAGTGCCTGGCGGGAAGCGAATGAGCAGTTCTTC. Its protein product is CASSAWREANEQFF. The chain uses TRBV19 and TRBJ2-1, with a possible D match to TRBD2 (6 bases). Germline V gene data show CDR1 as LNHDA and CDR2 as SQIVND (reference sequence). V was pared by 5 bases and J by 7 bases, with 15 bases between. The CDR3 runs 14 residues.